A single sample gave rise to the 23 T cell receptor beta chains below, sequenced in a study of CD8 T cells in ankylosing spondylitis. Each CDR3 protein gets one entry after TCRdb re-called the 5' RACE reads with MiXCR. The sample includes about 52,000 distinct CDR3 sequences, 6% to 7.5% seen only once; the top ten take around 8.5%. Sequencing was done on a sample of blood, either unsorted or a sorted T cell fraction (not recorded which). These receptors all stem from a female donor with ankylosing spondylitis or in good health (not recorded which).

This clonotype showed up many times. This sequence joins TRBV7-2 and TRBJ2-1; 11 positions agree with TRBD2. Germline CDR1 SGHTA, CDR2 FQGNSA. This CDR3 has 16 amino acids. Trimming removed 1 base from V and 7 bases from J; junction bases left unmatched: 6. CDR3 in amino acids: CASSLVIAGGGNEQFF. CDR3 DNA: TGTGCCAGCAGCTTAGTGATAGCGGGGGGGGGTAATGAGCAGTTCTTC.

This clonotype was found many times. V is TRBV7-8 and J is TRBJ1-4; D is unresolved. This CDR3 has 17 amino acids. V was cut by 5 bases and J by 0 bases, with 16 bases left in between. CDR1 is SGHVS and CDR2 is FQNEAQ in the germline V gene. In DNA form, the CDR3 reads TGTGCCAGCAGCCCTAGGGTAGCGACTGCAACTAATGAAAAACTGTTTTTT. Residues: CASSPRVATATNEKLFF.

In this sample, this clonotype turned up many times. This chain joins TRBV29-1 and TRBJ2-5; D is ambiguous. V dropped 3 bases and J dropped 4 bases, with 3 bases sitting between them. The CDR3 consists of 10 residues. Looked up from germline, CDR1 is SQVTM and CDR2 is ANQGSEA. The CDR3 loop reads CSVDLETQYF. DNA for the CDR3: TGCAGCGTTGACCTAGAGACCCAGTACTTC.

This clonotype was recorded at least ten times. The chain carries TRBV5-6 and TRBJ2-4; tentative D call: TRBD1 (5 bases). V lost 1 base, J lost 0 bases, and 8 bases lay in between. This CDR3 comprises 15 residues. Germline V gene sequence: CDR1 SGHDT, CDR2 YYEEEE. The CDR3 DNA is TGTGCCAGCAGCTTGAAGGGGAAAGCCAAAAACATTCAGTACTTC. Amino acids: CASSLKGKAKNIQYF.

At least ten counts were recorded for this clonotype. The genes are TRBV7-2 and TRBJ2-7; TRBD2 matches 10 bases. J lost 6 bases, V lost 5 bases, and 4 bases had no gene match. Germline CDR1 SGHTA, CDR2 FQGNSA. This CDR3 region has 13 residues. Here the CDR3 DNA reads TGTGCCAGCAGCGGCCGACTAGCGGGCGAGCAGTACTTC. Its protein is CASSGRLAGEQYF.

This clonotype occurred many times. The rearrangement uses TRBV7-2 and TRBJ2-7; the D gene is possibly TRBD2 (6 bases). V gave up 4 bases and J gave up 3 bases, with 13 bases separating them. The CDR3 has 14 residues. CDR1 SGHTA and CDR2 FQGNSA come from the germline V gene. Here the CDR3 reads CASSSGLSFYEQYF. In DNA, the CDR3 is TGTGCCAGCAGCTCGGGACTTTCCTTCTACGAGCAGTACTTC.

This clonotype was recorded many times. This chain connects TRBV6-1 to TRBJ1-1; D is perhaps TRBD1 (5 bases). Germline loops: CDR1 MNHNS, CDR2 SASEGT. V was trimmed by 5 bases and J by 0 bases, leaving 19 bases between them. CDR3 size: 17 residues. In DNA, the CDR3 is TGTGCCAGCAGTCCTGGGGCAGGGATAGACATGAACACTGAAGCTTTCTTT. This codes for CASSPGAGIDMNTEAFF.

This clonotype was counted at least ten times. The DNA for the CDR3 is TGTGCCAGCAGCTTGGCTGCAGGGGATGAAGCTTTCTTT. It yields the protein CASSLAAGDEAFF. V and J are TRBV5-6 and TRBJ1-1; tentative D call: TRBD1 (6 bases). Trimming removed 0 bases from V and 7 bases from J, with 10 bases in between. Germline V gene data show CDR1 as SGHDT and CDR2 as YYEEEE. The CDR3 sequence is 13 residues long.

This clonotype was detected ten times or more. This rearrangement joins TRBV29-1 to TRBJ2-1; D remains unclear. CDR1 and CDR2 (germline): SQVTM, ANQGSEA. V was clipped by 1 base and J by 11 bases, with 6 bases between them. There are 10 residues in the CDR3. The CDR3 spells CSVEVPKQFF. For the CDR3, the DNA is TGCAGCGTTGAAGTCCCAAAGCAGTTCTTC.

This clonotype was seen at least ten times. This sequence joins TRBV3-1 and TRBJ1-1; D is possibly TRBD1 (6 bases). Per the germline V gene, CDR1 is LGHDT and CDR2 is YNNKEL (reference sequence). V lost 1 base, J lost 10 bases, and 13 bases lay in between. This CDR3 comprises 13 residues. The CDR3: CASSQVRGAGAFF. In DNA form, the CDR3 reads TGTGCCAGCAGCCAAGTGCGGGGGGCGGGAGCTTTCTTT.

This clonotype has ten or more counts. The chain joins TRBV29-1 to TRBJ1-2, with 7 bases aligning to TRBD1. CDR1 and CDR2 from the germline V gene are SQVTM and ANQGSEA. J lost 0 bases, V lost 2 bases, and 9 bases had no gene match. The CDR3 has 16 amino acids. CDR3 sequence reads: CSVEKGTATTNYGYTF. In nucleotides, the CDR3 is TGCAGCGTTGAAAAAGGGACAGCCACTACTAACTATGGCTACACCTTC.

This clonotype was seen repeatedly, ten times or more. The chain carries TRBV6-1 and TRBJ2-2; tentatively, D is TRBD1 (6 bases). V shed 7 bases and J shed 2 bases, with 8 bases lying between them. Germline values: CDR1 MNHNS, CDR2 SASEGT. The CDR3 is 13 amino acids. CDR3 amino acids: CASNRVNTGELFF. In DNA, the CDR3 is TGTGCCAGCAACAGGGTAAACACCGGGGAGCTGTTTTTT.

In its sample, this clonotype was seen many times. V gene TRBV12-3 or TRBV12-4 combines with J gene TRBJ1-4, with 9 bases that match TRBD1. CDR3 length: 15 amino acids. Trimming at V came to 1 base and at J to 7 bases, leaving 4 bases not matched to a gene. CDR3 sequence: CASSLGDREGEKLFF. CDR3 nucleotides: TGTGCCAGCAGTTTAGGGGACAGGGAGGGTGAAAAACTGTTTTTT.

This clonotype was observed at least ten times. The rearrangement uses TRBV12-3 or TRBV12-4 and TRBJ1-5; the match to TRBD1 covers 9 bases. With V trimmed by 6 bases and J by 3 bases, 6 bases remained unmatched. The CDR3 covers 15 residues. This CDR3 reads CASRFGQGPNQPQHF. Here the CDR3 DNA reads TGTGCCAGCAGATTCGGACAGGGGCCCAATCAGCCCCAGCATTTT.

This clonotype has more than one count but fewer than ten. The rearrangement links TRBV5-1 to TRBJ2-5; TRBD1 matches 8 bases. This CDR3 is built from 14 residues. V lost 4 bases, J lost 7 bases, and 9 bases stayed unmatched. CDR1 is SGHRS, CDR2 YFSETQ, per germline. The DNA for the CDR3 is TGCGCCAGCAGCCCGGACAGGGAAGGAGGGACCCAGTACTTC. Protein: CASSPDREGGTQYF.

This clonotype was picked up many times. The rearrangement joins TRBV5-5 to TRBJ2-7; TRBD1 matches 10 bases. In germline, CDR1 is SGHKS, CDR2 YYEKEE (reference sequence). Trimming at V came to 4 bases and at J to 4 bases, leaving 11 bases not matched to a gene. The CDR3 spans 16 residues. CDR3 bases: TGTGCCAGCAGCCAATACCGGGACAGGGGATTTTACGAGCAGTACTTC. This codes for CASSQYRDRGFYEQYF.

The sample holds many counts of this clonotype. The chain employs TRBV6-2 or TRBV6-3 and TRBJ1-2; no definite D call. The CDR3 runs to 15 residues. V was shortened by 6 bases and J by 4 bases, with 18 bases between the two germline ends. Germline loops: CDR1 MNHEY, CDR2 SVGEGT. CDR3 sequence (DNA): TGTGCCAGCAGCCCCGTCGGGTCGCAAGTCTATGGCTACACCTTC. Its translation: CASSPVGSQVYGYTF.

This clonotype has at least ten counts. V and J are TRBV12-3 or TRBV12-4 and TRBJ2-7; 8 nucleotides agree with TRBD2. This CDR3 is built from 13 residues. The J segment lost 6 bases and the V segment lost 8 bases, leaving 9 bases of the junction unmatched. The CDR3 protein is CASRSGLVPEQYF. Here the CDR3 DNA reads TGTGCCAGCCGATCGGGACTAGTACCCGAGCAGTACTTC.

There are many counts of this clonotype. The genes are TRBV20-1 and TRBJ2-5; D is tentatively TRBD1 or TRBD2 (5 bases each). The CDR3 has 15 amino acids. Trimming left V 1 base short and J 5 bases short, with 17 bases between. Germline V lookup: CDR1 DFQATT, CDR2 SNEGSKA (reference sequence). The chain's CDR3 is CSARVGGSSRETQYF. The CDR3 DNA sequence: TGCAGTGCTAGAGTTGGGGGATCCAGCCGGGAGACCCAGTACTTC.

By share, this clonotype ranks as medium-sized. The rearrangement uses TRBV20-1 and TRBJ1-2, with TRBD1 as a possible D gene (5 bases). Looked up from germline, CDR1 is DFQATT and CDR2 is SNEGSKA (reference sequence). The CDR3 is 13 residues long. V lost 5 bases to trimming and J lost 6 bases, with 16 bases between them. CDR3 region: CSALQGFKDGYTF. The CDR3 region has the DNA TGCAGTGCTTTGCAGGGTTTTAAGGATGGCTACACCTTC.

This clonotype was observed at least ten times. The J gene is TRBJ2-3, the V gene TRBV12-3 or TRBV12-4; 8 positions match TRBD2. The CDR3 has 17 residues. The ends lost 6 bases at V and 1 base at J; junction bases unmatched: 12. The CDR3 here is CASRYLGGGIRTDTQYF. CDR3 DNA sequence: TGTGCCAGCAGATACCTTGGCGGGGGGATCCGCACAGATACGCAGTATTTT.

This clonotype was seen more than once but under ten times. This CDR3 reads CASSRGLAGGYNEQFF. In DNA form, the CDR3 reads TGTGCCAGCAGCCGAGGACTAGCGGGGGGCTACAATGAGCAGTTCTTC. The V call is TRBV7-2, the J call TRBJ2-1; 14 bases match TRBD2. The CDR3 is made up of 16 amino acids. Trimming took 5 bases from V and 3 from J; bases not matched to a gene: 3. Germline assignment: CDR1 SGHTA and CDR2 FQGNSA.

The chain uses TRBV21-1 and TRBJ1-1; TRBD1 is the table's D call and was not checked against the DNA. TRBV21-1 is a pseudogene locus. This CDR3 comprises 21 residues. Here the CDR3 reads CASSNQRRPGQGLIMNTEAFF. The CDR3 DNA sequence: TGTGCCAGCAGCAACCAGCGTCGGCCGGGACAGGGTCTGATTATGAACACTGAAGCTTTCTTT.